What follows are 5 T cell receptor beta chains derived from one specimen sequenced in a study of blood T cells in healthy people across ages (dated by TCRdb to the mid-2010s). Libraries were made using 5' RACE. Reads for this sample came from an Illumina HiSeq 2500. A second PCR of roughly 6 to 11 cycles was performed with a sample-barcoded 5' primer and a J-beta primer mix. TCRdb reprocessing: public reads trimmed at Q25 with fastp, clones called with MiXCR, in-frame beta chains kept. Rows are combined by CDR3 protein, so each entry shows the most common genes and DNA. This sample is represented by about 290,000 distinct CDR3 sequences; 25% to 30% of them were singletons. The ten largest account for approximately 29% of the sample. Sequencing was done on a sample of blood. All receptors come from a woman between 65 and 79 years old in good health.

This clonotype was picked up a small number of times. The chain employs TRBV28 and TRBJ2-1; D possibly corresponds to TRBD2 (6 bases). Trimming took 8 bases from V and 7 from J, leaving 18 bases between them. In germline, CDR1 is MDHEN, CDR2 SYDVKM. The CDR3 consists of 14 residues. The CDR3 loop is CASSPSGVRNEQFF. The CDR3 region has the DNA TGTGCCAGCTCACCCTCGGGAGTGCGTAATGAGCAGTTCTTC.

This clonotype has just a few counts. J is TRBJ1-5 and V is TRBV3-1; D gene unclear. Trimming took 5 bases from V and 0 from J, leaving 5 bases between them. Germline CDR1 is LGHDT and CDR2 is YNNKEL (reference sequence). The CDR3 extends over 13 amino acids. Here the CDR3 reads CASSMNSNQPQHF. DNA of the CDR3: TGTGCCAGCAGCATGAATAGCAATCAGCCCCAGCATTTT.

The V gene is TRBV13, the J gene TRBJ2-1; D unclear. CDR3 length: 13 residues. The germline V gene encodes CDR1 PRHDT and CDR2 FYEKMQ (reference sequence). V shed 5 bases and J shed 8 bases, with 13 bases lying between them. Here the CDR3 DNA reads TGTGCCAGCAGCCCCAGGCCGGGTGATGAGCAGTTCTTC. Translating it yields CASSPRPGDEQFF. The variable domain in full, with the rest retrieved from reference TRBV13 and TRBJ2-1, is AAGVIQSPRHLIKEKRETATLKCYPIPRHDTVYWYQQGPGQDPQFLISFYEKMQSDKGSIPDRFSAQQFSDYHSELNMSSLELGDSALYFCASSPRPGDEQFFGPGTRLTVL.

This chain connects TRBV6-2 or TRBV6-3 to TRBJ1-2; D is undetermined. This CDR3 region has 15 residues. Trimming cost V 6 bases and J 5 bases, with 19 bases left between them. In germline, CDR1 is MNHEY, CDR2 SVGEGT. CDR3: CASRYGPALNYGYTF. CDR3 DNA: TGTGCCAGCAGATATGGGCCAGCGTTGAATTATGGCTACACCTTC.

Note on this clonotype: The junction and the germline gene differ at one end; a read error may be behind it. CDR3 sequence: CASSRRGEKLLF. DNA of the CDR3: TGTGCCAGCAGTCGACGGGGTGAAAAACTGCTTTTT. This chain connects TRBV6-2 or TRBV6-3 to TRBJ1-4, with D uncertain. CDR3 length: 12 amino acids. Germline V gives CDR1 MNHEY, CDR2 SVGEGT.